This TCR beta chain was profiled in a study of shared clonotypes between healthy human individuals. Study-wide findings and caveats: Represented diversity, genetic and exposure-history alike, was limited by few donors. Shared clonotypes: about 5% naive CD4, around 3.5% naive CD8, 2% to 2.5% memory CD4, 0.4% to 0.45% memory CD8. Apart from blood, nothing was sampled; tissue repertoires likely differ.

Selected positively for CCR7 and CD45RO-negative, naive CD8 cells excluded terminally differentiated effector memory CD45RA+ cells. Only Caucasian adults living in Nashville, Tennessee served as donors. The CDR3 runs to 15 residues. The V segment lost 5 bases and the J segment 6 bases; nucleotides outside the gene matches: 9. Per germline, CDR1 MNHNS and CDR2 SASEGT. In the case of this clone: The antigen is undetermined.

Only in-frame clones appear in the TCRdb table, and some are missing; sequencing was by immunoSEQ multiplex PCR. The sample carries over 800,000 clones, 85% to 95% recorded once. The V and J genes are TRBV6-1 and TRBJ2-2; TRBD2 aligns across 7 bases. Sequenced: naive CD8+ T cells sorted from blood. The receptor's source is a man aged 25 to 40 in good health. CDR3 residues: CASSPWGGAAGELFF. The CDR3 nucleotides read TGTGCCAGCAGTCCTTGGGGGGGAGCGGCCGGGGAGCTGTTTTTT.